Here is one T cell receptor beta chain with its context. This CDR3 is built from 13 residues. The junction had 3 bases not matched to a gene; V was cut back by 4 bases and J by 7 bases. CDR1 and CDR2 from the germline V gene are SGHTS and YDEGEE. Data came from immunoSEQ multiplex PCR; TCRdb stores just in-frame clones and leaves some out. The sample shows around 170,000 clones, 80% to 85% of them seen only once. The data were obtained in a study of blood T cell repertoires in COVID-19. Across the study: PBMCs, B-cell-depleted T cells, or T cells were the source of the cDNA or gDNA that made up the material.

Enrollees, about 18 to 95 years old, lived in 24 US areas. Categorization into cohorts depended on clinical history that participants reported. The V and J genes are TRBV5-8 and TRBJ1-5; 9 bases are shared with TRBD1. Material: PBMCs or T cells enriched from blood (not recorded which). This clonotype originated in a woman aged 45-65 years who had recovered from COVID-19. The CDR3, as DNA: TGTGCCAGCAGCACCGGACAGGGGCAGCCCCAGCATTTT. Translated: CASSTGQGQPQHF.